A selection of T cell receptor beta chains follows, all from one sample in a study of regulatory T cells in long-lasting Graves disease. MiXCR, run by TCRdb on the multiplex PCR reads, gives a single entry per CDR3 protein. The table has hundreds of thousands of distinct CDR3 sequences, about 16% seen once. The sample was peripheral blood mononuclear cells (PBMCs), taken at new diagnosis, from a patient treated with antithyroid drugs. These receptor sequences come from a female donor with Graves disease. Each CDR3 is given with its conserved first and last residue. A D gene is named only where the DNA matches it firmly. Some rows mark clone size as missing; the rest say once, few, many or name a class of expanded clone.

many | TRBJ1-6 | TRBV12-3/TRBV12-4 | - | CASSLIRGLQGFSPLHF | TGTGCCAGCAGTTTAATTCGCGGTTTACAGGGATTTTCACCCCTCCACTTT
many | TRBJ2-3 | TRBV20-1 | TRBD1 | CRVQPRGQADTQYF | TGCAGAGTACAACCCAGGGGGCAGGCAGATACGCAGTATTTT
many | TRBJ2-5 | TRBV7-2 | TRBD2 | CASSFRGEGTQYF | TGTGCCAGCAGCTTTCGTGGGGAGGGGACCCAGTACTTC
many | TRBJ2-1 | TRBV7-9 | - | CASSRWLGRRSYNEQFF | TGTGCCAGCAGCCGATGGCTAGGACGAAGGTCGTACAATGAGCAGTTCTTC
many | TRBJ2-4 | TRBV20-1 | - | CSALDLAGRAKNIQYF | TGCAGTGCTCTGGATCTCGCGGGGAGAGCCAAAAACATTCAGTACTTC
many | TRBJ2-7 | TRBV7-9 | - | CASARGDEQYF | TGTGCCAGCGCCCGAGGGGACGAGCAGTACTTC
- | TRBJ2-5 | TRBV11-3 | - | CASSSAGTETQYF | TGTGCCAGCAGCTCCGCTGGCACAGAGACCCAGTACTTC
many | TRBJ2-1 | TRBV5-1 | - | CASSPEPLAAGRYDEQFF | TGCGCCAGCAGCCCGGAGCCGCTGGCTGCTGGGAGATACGATGAGCAGTTCTTC
many | TRBJ1-4 | TRBV3-1 | - | CASSQAEKLFF | TGTGCCAGCAGCCAGGCTGAAAAACTGTTTTTT
- | TRBJ2-1 | TRBV6-2/TRBV6-3 | - | CASQTRQGSYNEQFF | TGTGCCAGCCAAACGAGGCAGGGGTCCTACAATGAGCAGTTCTTC
many | TRBJ2-3 | TRBV6-2/TRBV6-3 | TRBD2 | CASRPSGGPDTQYF | TGTGCCAGCAGGCCTAGCGGGGGCCCAGATACGCAGTATTTT
many | TRBJ1-2 | TRBV27 | - | CASSPWTFNYGYTF | TGTGCCAGCAGTCCCTGGACGTTTAACTATGGCTACACCTTC
many | TRBJ2-1 | TRBV28 | TRBD2 | CASSFSSGNNEQFF | TGTGCCAGCAGTTTTTCTAGCGGGAACAATGAGCAGTTCTTC
many | TRBJ2-3 | TRBV12-5 | - | CASGWMKNTQYF | TGTGCTAGTGGTTGGATGAAAAATACGCAGTATTTT
- | TRBJ1-2 | TRBV28 | - | CASSLGLGDGYTF | TGTGCCAGCAGTCTTGGATTGGGGGATGGCTACACCTTC
many | TRBJ1-2 | TRBV2 | - | CASRDWVDRLSDGYTF | TGTGCCAGCAGGGACTGGGTGGATAGACTCTCGGATGGCTACACCTTC
many | TRBJ1-2 | TRBV6-1 | - | CASSDTTGGDYGYTF | TGTGCCAGCAGCGATACAACGGGGGGCGACTATGGCTACACCTTC
many | TRBJ1-1 | TRBV30 | - | CAWKFGTEAFF | TGTGCCTGGAAGTTTGGGACTGAAGCTTTCTTT
- | TRBJ2-3 | TRBV4-3 | TRBD1 | CASSQRDSYRDTQYF | TGCGCCAGCAGCCAGAGGGACAGTTATAGGGATACGCAGTATTTT
few | TRBJ1-5 | TRBV10-3 | - | CATSESRGDQPQHF | TGTGCCACCAGTGAGTCCCGGGGCGATCAGCCCCAGCATTTT
- | TRBJ2-7 | TRBV12-3/TRBV12-4 | TRBD1 | CASSRDSAVEQYF | TGTGCCAGCAGCCGGGACAGCGCTGTCGAGCAGTACTTC
- | TRBJ2-7 | TRBV7-9 | TRBD1 | CASSLTDREYEQYF | TGTGCCAGCAGCCTAACGGACAGGGAGTACGAGCAGTACTTC
- | TRBJ2-1 | TRBV6-4 | TRBD1 | CASSEVRTGGAYNEQFF | TGTGCCAGCAGTGAAGTTCGGACAGGGGGCGCCTACAATGAGCAGTTCTTC
many | TRBJ1-3 | TRBV6-2/TRBV6-3 | - | CASSSFFRDASGNTIYF | TGTGCCAGCAGTTCATTTTTCCGGGACGCCTCTGGAAACACCATATATTTT
once | TRBJ2-5 | TRBV5-5 | - | CASSPTGTRKEETQYF | TGTGCCAGCAGCCCGACCGGGACACGGAAGGAAGAGACCCAGTACTTC
- | TRBJ1-2 | TRBV29-1 | - | CSVESAANYGYTF | TGCAGCGTTGAATCGGCAGCTAACTATGGCTACACCTTC